The T cell receptor (beta chain) described here comes from a study of cytomegalovirus exposure and HLA in healthy donors. The table lists this clone with a few counts. The antigen remains unidentified. Study-wide results and caveats: The study recorded 150 to 200 TCR beta chains that were cytomegalovirus-associated.

The CDR3 covers 15 residues. Germline CDR1 reads MNHEY; CDR2 reads SVGAGI. The V and J ends lost 2 bases and 4 bases, in that order; junction bases with no gene match: 5. Profiling relied on immunoSEQ multiplex PCR, and the TCRdb table lists in-frame clones only, not all of them. Of a few hundred thousand clones detected, around four fifths appear once; the ten largest clones hold over 11%. The sequence was collected from a woman aged 30 to 39 in good health and CMV-seropositive. Sequences were obtained from PBMCs. The gene calls are TRBV6-5 and TRBJ2-7; 10 nucleotides agree with TRBD2. CDR3 in DNA: TGTGCCAGCAGTTACAAGGCTAGCGGGAGTTACGAGCAGTACTTC. Amino acid sequence: CASSYKASGSYEQYF.